The 21 T cell receptor beta chains listed next were all sequenced from one sample in a study of cytotoxic CD8 clonotypes in ibrutinib-treated CLL. Profiled with immunoSEQ multiplex PCR; TCRdb holds only in-frame clones, not every one. Seen here are over 130,000 clones, 70% to 90% observed once, and the top ten hold around 7.6%. Sequencing was performed on PBMCs, taken after 36 months of ibrutinib treatment. The source of these receptors is a human donor with chronic lymphocytic leukemia.

V is TRBV10-3 and J is TRBJ2-1; TRBD2 matches at 9 bases. The CDR3 loop spans 15 amino acids. The V gene's germline CDR1 is ENHRY and CDR2 SYGVKD. With V trimmed by 5 bases and J by 5 bases, 7 bases remained unmatched. The CDR3: CAISKTGLAHNEQFF. The CDR3 nucleotides read TGTGCCATCAGTAAAACGGGACTAGCCCACAATGAGCAGTTCTTC.

The chain employs TRBV29-1 and TRBJ1-6; a weak D match, TRBD1 (5 bases). CDR1 and CDR2 (germline): SQVTM, ANQGSEA. V was trimmed by 4 bases and J by 8 bases, leaving 12 bases between them. The CDR3 consists of 13 residues. Here the CDR3 reads CSVAPRADSPLHF. The DNA for the CDR3 is TGCAGCGTTGCGCCCAGGGCTGATTCACCCCTCCACTTT.

The CDR3 loop reads CASSSLYREKRRNTIYF. CDR3 DNA sequence: TGTGCCAGCAGCTCACTATACAGGGAGAAGAGGCGAAACACCATATATTTT. V is TRBV11-2 and J is TRBJ1-3; a possible D gene is TRBD1 (6 bases). The CDR3 sequence is 17 residues long. V dropped 4 bases and J dropped 5 bases, with 21 bases sitting between them. Per the germline V gene, CDR1 is SGHAT and CDR2 is FQNNGV. The full variable domain, with the rest looked up from reference TRBV11-2 and TRBJ1-3, is EAGVAQSPRYKIIEKRQSVAFWCNPISGHATLYWYQQILGQGPKLLIQFQNNGVVDDSQLPKDRFSAERLKGVDSTLKIQPAKLEDSAVYLCASSSLYREKRRNTIYFGEGSWLTVV.

The chain is built from TRBV28 and TRBJ2-7, with unresolved D. Looked up from germline, CDR1 is MDHEN and CDR2 is SYDVKM. Trimming took 1 base from V and 11 from J, leaving 15 bases between them. The CDR3 loop spans 13 amino acids. The CDR3 protein is CASSLSAGDLKYF. CDR3 sequence (DNA): TGTGCCAGCAGTTTATCGGCAGGCGACTTGAAGTACTTC.

J is TRBJ2-7 and V is TRBV7-8; 7 bases line up with TRBD1. Unmatched junction bases numbered 15, after V lost 5 bases and J lost 2 bases. Looked up from germline, CDR1 is SGHVS and CDR2 is FQNEAQ. CDR3 size: 17 residues. The CDR3 nucleotides are TGTGCCAGCAGCCCAACCGGGACAGCTGTTCGCACCTACGAGCAGTACTTC. Protein: CASSPTGTAVRTYEQYF.

The V gene is TRBV2, the J gene TRBJ2-3; tentative D call: TRBD2 (6 bases). The germline V gene has CDR1 SNHLY and CDR2 FYNNEI. V was trimmed by 8 bases and J by 4 bases, leaving 10 bases between them. CDR3 length: 12 residues. This CDR3 is CASSSDADTQYF. CDR3 bases: TGTGCCAGCTCTAGCGACGCAGATACGCAGTATTTT.

The chain uses TRBV5-4 and TRBJ1-4; 7 bases are shared with TRBD1. The CDR3 spans 16 residues. The germline V gene encodes CDR1 SGHNT and CDR2 YYREEE (reference sequence). The V gene end was trimmed by 2 bases and the J gene end by 8 bases; junction bases not matched to a gene: 12. The CDR3 loop is CASSFSMGQRGEKLFF. CDR3 nucleotides: TGTGCCAGCAGCTTTAGTATGGGACAGAGGGGCGAAAAACTGTTTTTT.

This chain connects TRBV7-9 to TRBJ2-7; 12 bases agree with TRBD2. Germline V lookup: CDR1 SEHNR, CDR2 FQNEAQ (reference sequence). The CDR3 is 16 residues long. V was clipped by 5 bases and J by 1 base; unmatched bases: 6. The CDR3 DNA reads as TGTGCCAGCAGCCCAAGGACTAGCGGGGCGTCCTACGAGCAGTACTTC. Protein sequence: CASSPRTSGASYEQYF.

This clone was observed a handful of times. The chain carries TRBV6-1 and TRBJ2-1; 7 nucleotides line up with TRBD1. The junction had 12 bases not matched to a gene; V was cut back by 6 bases and J by 7 bases. The CDR3 has 15 amino acids. Germline CDR1 MNHNS, CDR2 SASEGT. The CDR3 region is CASRVGGATSNEQFF. Here the CDR3 DNA reads TGTGCCAGCAGAGTAGGGGGCGCGACGTCGAATGAGCAGTTCTTC.

The J gene is TRBJ2-1, the V gene TRBV5-1, with D unclear. Trimming shortened V by 0 bases and J by 4 bases, and 8 bases separated the two germline ends. CDR1 is SGHRS and CDR2 is YFSETQ in the germline V gene. The CDR3 runs 14 residues. The CDR3 DNA sequence: TGCGCCAGCAGCTTGGCGGCAACATACAATGAGCAGTTCTTC. The encoded protein is CASSLAATYNEQFF.

The chain recombines TRBV10-1 with TRBJ1-1; D not certain. V lost 3 bases, J lost 3 bases, and 8 bases lay in between. Germline lookup yields CDR1 WNHNN and CDR2 SYGVQD (reference sequence). This CDR3 contains 13 residues. CDR3 sequence: CASSDSAYTEAFF. The DNA for the CDR3 is TGCGCCAGCAGTGATTCCGCCTACACTGAAGCTTTCTTT.

The chain links TRBV19 to TRBJ2-5; the D gene is possibly TRBD2 (6 bases). The germline V and J ends were trimmed by 8 bases and 10 bases, with 20 bases remaining between them. The CDR3 spans 13 residues. Per the germline V gene, CDR1 is LNHDA and CDR2 is SQIVND (reference sequence). The CDR3 region is CASRGEAGSRQYF. For the CDR3, the DNA is TGTGCCAGTCGTGGGGAGGCCGGCTCGCGCCAGTACTTC.

This clone has a single count. The CDR3 sequence: CASSEVVSGNTIYF. CDR3 nucleotide sequence: TGTGCCAGCAGTGAAGTAGTCTCTGGAAACACCATATATTTT. V usage is TRBV2 and J usage is TRBJ1-3; D unresolved. Trimming took 1 base from V and 0 from J, leaving 4 bases between them. The CDR3 contains 14 residues. Germline V gene data show CDR1 as SNHLY and CDR2 as FYNNEI.

The J gene is TRBJ2-2, the V gene TRBV5-6; 7 positions agree with TRBD2. Trimming took 4 bases from V and 2 from J; bases not matched to a gene: 2. CDR1 and CDR2 from the germline V gene are SGHDT and YYEEEE. This CDR3 region has 14 residues. In DNA form, the CDR3 reads TGTGCCAGCAGCCGGGACTACAACACCGGGGAGCTGTTTTTT. Residues: CASSRDYNTGELFF. Drawing the rest from reference TRBV5-6 and TRBJ2-2, the complete variable domain is DAGVTQSPTHLIKTRGQQVTLRCSPKSGHDTVSWYQQALGQGPQFIFQYYEEEERQRGNFPDRFSGHQFPNYSSELNVNALLLGDSALYLCASSRDYNTGELFFGEGSRLTVL.

The V and J genes are TRBV6-1 and TRBJ2-2; possible D gene TRBD1, 6 bases. The germline V and J ends were trimmed by 6 bases and 6 bases, with 14 bases remaining between them. CDR3 length equals 14 residues. The germline gives CDR1 MNHNS, CDR2 SASEGT. The CDR3 nucleotides are TGTGCCAGCAGAAGGGCAGGGGACGCCGGGGAGCTGTTTTTT. Translation: CASRRAGDAGELFF.

The gene calls are TRBV7-6 and TRBJ2-7; 7 bases align to TRBD1. V lost 7 bases, J lost 3 bases, and 6 bases stayed unmatched. Germline values: CDR1 SGHVS, CDR2 FNYEAQ. CDR3 length: 13 residues. CDR3 nucleotide sequence: TGTGCCAGCAAGAAGGGGGCGAACTACGAGCAGTACTTC. Protein sequence: CASKKGANYEQYF.

The chain is built from TRBV30 and TRBJ2-1; D is ambiguous. The V and J ends lost 5 bases and 10 bases respectively, with 12 bases between them. This CDR3 spans 11 amino acids. Germline CDR1 GTSNPN, CDR2 SVGIG (reference sequence). The CDR3 here is CAWAAEIEQFF. CDR3 coding DNA: TGTGCCTGGGCGGCCGAGATAGAGCAGTTCTTC.

This clone turned up a few times. V gene TRBV30 combines with J gene TRBJ2-3; tentatively, D is TRBD2 (5 bases). The CDR3 extends over 15 amino acids. Germline CDR1 is GTSNPN and CDR2 is SVGIG (reference sequence). Trimming pared 2 bases from V and 0 bases from J, leaving 12 bases between. The chain's CDR3 is CAWSSLSDSTDTQYF. The DNA of the CDR3 is TGTGCCTGGAGTTCCCTTAGCGATAGCACAGATACGCAGTATTTT.

This chain joins TRBV6-5 and TRBJ2-2; no clear D gene. There are 14 residues in the CDR3. Germline lookup yields CDR1 MNHEY and CDR2 SVGAGI. V was shortened by 0 bases and J by 6 bases, with 8 bases between the two germline ends. For the CDR3, the DNA is TGTGCCAGCAGTTACTCCGACTTCGCCGGGGAGCTGTTTTTT. As protein: CASSYSDFAGELFF.

The chain employs TRBV5-1 and TRBJ2-2; 10 bases fit TRBD1. CDR3 length: 15 residues. Trimming removed 3 bases from V and 7 bases from J; junction bases left unmatched: 6. Looked up from germline, CDR1 is SGHRS and CDR2 is YFSETQ. CDR3 sequence reads: CASSYDRGRVGELFF. DNA for the CDR3: TGCGCCAGCAGCTACGACAGGGGGCGAGTCGGGGAGCTGTTTTTT.

The rearrangement uses TRBV19 and TRBJ1-6, with TRBD1 matching over 7 bases. V lost 3 bases to trimming and J lost 0 bases; unmatched junction nucleotides: 11. Germline V lookup: CDR1 LNHDA, CDR2 SQIVND (reference sequence). The CDR3 contains 19 residues. The CDR3 region has the DNA TGTGCCAGTAGTATCCGGGACAGTACCTTCCTCTCCTATAATTCACCCCTCCACTTT. Protein sequence: CASSIRDSTFLSYNSPLHF.